This T cell receptor (beta chain) came from a study of cytomegalovirus exposure and HLA in healthy donors. A remark on this clone: Its antigen is unidentified.

General observations from the study: TCR beta chains numbering some 160 were designated cytomegalovirus-associated. Reportedly, diagnosis of cytomegalovirus status by the classifier showed high specificity and sensitivity. A later analysis reported that several of the most significant clusters appeared to be linked to common viral pathogens, among them Epstein-Barr virus.

CDR3 length: 13 amino acids. CDR1 SGHRS and CDR2 YFSETQ come from the germline V gene. Trimming removed 0 bases at V and 4 bases at J, with 7 bases between. Researchers ran the PCR with 60 Vbeta and 13 Jbeta primers. Sequenced by immunoSEQ multiplex PCR; TCRdb stores in-frame clones only, minus some. The repertoire has about 200,000 clones, 82% of them found once; the top ten carry approximately 0.092%. The chain joins TRBV5-1 to TRBJ1-2; no definite D call. Sequenced: PBMCs. This sequence was found in a boy aged 2 to 10 in good health and CMV-seronegative. CDR3 region: CASSLDGSYGYTF. For the CDR3, the DNA is TGCGCCAGCAGCTTGGATGGTAGCTATGGCTACACCTTC.